This note documents a single T cell receptor (beta chain) sequence. These data come from a study of blood T cell repertoires in COVID-19. Study in general: T cells, B-cell-depleted T cells, or PBMCs supplied cDNA or gDNA.

As processed by the authors: Amplification of reference gene primers provided the estimated nucleated cell counts. Sequenced by immunoSEQ multiplex PCR; TCRdb stores in-frame clones only, minus some. That table furnishes V, J and clone size, whereas the DNA furnished D and trimming. The data hold roughly 230,000 clones, with nearly 90% observed a single time. CDR3 length: 15 amino acids. V lost 5 bases to trimming and J lost 4 bases, with 16 bases between them. CDR1 and CDR2 (germline): SGHAT, FQNNGV. This receptor was identified in a woman aged 40-49 years who had recovered from COVID-19. V and J are TRBV11-2 and TRBJ2-3; D is perhaps TRBD2 (6 bases). The specimen sequenced was peripheral blood. The CDR3 loop reads CASSPTPRGSDTQYF. CDR3 in DNA: TGTGCCAGCAGCCCCACCCCCCGGGGGTCAGATACGCAGTATTTT.